These 25 T cell receptor beta chains were all obtained from the same sample, sequenced in a study of pediatric ulcerative colitis. One to two pinch biopsies were taken from the rectum during colonoscopy. Some clones are missing from TCRdb's copy, which holds only in-frame ones; the method was immunoSEQ multiplex PCR. This sample has around 22,000 clones, with 71% found just once. Sequencing was performed on gut tissue. These receptor sequences come from a boy aged 5-17 years with severe ulcerative colitis.

V gene TRBV7-2 combines with J gene TRBJ2-3; TRBD2 matches at 10 bases. Germline CDR1 reads SGHTA; CDR2 reads FQGNSA. V was clipped by 2 bases and J by 2 bases; unmatched bases: 10. The length of the CDR3 is 18 residues. The CDR3: CASSLRPTSGVNTDTQYF. DNA for the CDR3: TGTGCCAGCAGCTTACGGCCCACTAGCGGGGTTAACACAGATACGCAGTATTTT.

The V call is TRBV6-1, the J call TRBJ2-7; no firm D call. The CDR3 has 11 residues. Germline loops: CDR1 MNHNS, CDR2 SASEGT. V lost 5 bases to trimming and J lost 6 bases, with 8 bases between them. CDR3 in amino acids: CASSHELEQYF. The CDR3 region has the DNA TGTGCCAGCAGTCACGAGCTCGAGCAGTACTTC.

The genes are TRBV2 and TRBJ1-2, with D possibly matching TRBD1 (5 bases). The length of the CDR3 is 12 residues. In germline, CDR1 is SNHLY, CDR2 FYNNEI. The V gene lost 7 bases and the J gene lost 9 bases, with 15 bases spanning the gap. For the CDR3, the DNA is TGTGCCAGCATGGGGGAAGGTGTAAGCTACACCTTC. Its translation is CASMGEGVSYTF.

There are a few counts of this clone. V and J are TRBV7-9 and TRBJ1-3; 7 positions match TRBD1. Germline V gene sequence: CDR1 SEHNR, CDR2 FQNEAQ (reference sequence). After removal of 1 base from V and 2 bases from J, the junction contained 2 bases not matched to a gene. The CDR3 length is 15 residues. CDR3 residues: CASSLGQGPGNTIYF. In DNA form, the CDR3 reads TGTGCCAGCAGCTTAGGACAGGGACCTGGAAACACCATATATTTT.

The V gene is TRBV19, the J gene TRBJ1-1; D perhaps matches TRBD1 (5 bases). Germline CDR1 LNHDA, CDR2 SQIVND (reference sequence). V was trimmed by 8 bases and J by 4 bases, leaving 20 bases between them. This CDR3 has 15 amino acids. This CDR3 reads CASRDRSTGTTEAFF. CDR3 sequence (DNA): TGTGCCAGTCGGGACCGCTCAACGGGGACCACTGAAGCTTTCTTT.

The chain uses TRBV5-1 and TRBJ2-1, with 9 bases matching TRBD2. The CDR3 is 14 residues long. The V gene end was trimmed by 4 bases and the J gene end by 8 bases; junction bases not matched to a gene: 7. CDR1 is SGHRS, CDR2 YFSETQ, per germline. The CDR3 here is CASSPGLALYEQFF. CDR3 nucleotides: TGCGCCAGCAGCCCGGGACTAGCCTTATATGAGCAGTTCTTC.

This chain uses TRBV4-1 with TRBJ1-2, with a tentative D call TRBD1 (5 bases). V was clipped by 1 base and J by 4 bases, with 10 bases between them. This CDR3 spans 14 amino acids. Per germline, CDR1 MGHRA and CDR2 YSYEKL. In DNA form, the CDR3 reads TGCGCCAGCAGCCAAGTAGGACAACTCTATGGCTACACCTTC. Its protein product is CASSQVGQLYGYTF.

The chain combines TRBV7-8 with TRBJ2-7; 14 bases are shared with TRBD2. The germline V gene encodes CDR1 SGHVS and CDR2 FQNEAQ. The CDR3 has 14 amino acids. With V trimmed by 3 bases and J by 6 bases, 1 base remained unmatched. CDR3 DNA sequence: TGTGCCAGCAGCTTCGGACTAGCGGGGGGCGAGCAGTACTTC. Translating it yields CASSFGLAGGEQYF.

The rearrangement joins TRBV2 to TRBJ1-1; D not resolved. The CDR3 consists of 13 residues. CDR1 is SNHLY and CDR2 is FYNNEI in the germline V gene. V was clipped by 7 bases and J by 3 bases, with 12 bases between them. In DNA form, the CDR3 reads TGTGCCAGCATTCTGGGTAGGGACACTGAAGCTTTCTTT. Translating it yields CASILGRDTEAFF.

V and J are TRBV6-6 and TRBJ2-7; 10 positions match TRBD1. The length of the CDR3 is 15 residues. CDR1 is MNHNY, CDR2 SVGAGI, per germline (reference sequence). The trim removed 6 bases at V and 4 bases at J, leaving 9 bases unmatched. CDR3 sequence: CASRQNRDRGYEQYF. CDR3 DNA: TGTGCCAGCAGACAAAACCGGGACAGGGGTTACGAGCAGTACTTC.

The chain is built from TRBV6-5 and TRBJ2-2; a possible D gene is TRBD1 (6 bases). Trimming took off 11 bases at V and 4 bases at J, with 17 bases between the two ends. Germline V gives CDR1 MNHEY, CDR2 SVGAGI. This CDR3 is built from 14 residues. In DNA form, the CDR3 reads TGTGCCCAGGGCGGACAGCCACTCACCGGGGAGCTGTTTTTT. Its translation is CAQGGQPLTGELFF.

This clone has only a few counts. This sequence joins TRBV7-9 and TRBJ1-1; the D is unclear. CDR1 SEHNR and CDR2 FQNEAQ come from the germline V gene (reference sequence). CDR3 length: 14 amino acids. Trimming removed 3 bases at V and 1 base at J, with 9 bases between. CDR3 coding DNA: TGTGCCAGCAGCTTGATCCCGACGAACACTGAAGCTTTCTTT. Its protein product is CASSLIPTNTEAFF.

About this clone: Other DNA sequences in this specimen translate into the identical CDR3. The genes are TRBV6-5 and TRBJ1-6; tentatively, D is TRBD1 (5 bases). Germline V CDR1 and CDR2: MNHEY, SVGAGI. The CDR3 runs to 14 residues. Deletions cut 4 bases from V and 7 bases from J, with 11 bases between. DNA of the CDR3: TGTGCCAGCAGTTTGGGACGGTTAAATTCACCCCTCCACTTT. As protein: CASSLGRLNSPLHF.

This clone was seen a few times. The V call is TRBV19, the J call TRBJ1-2; unclear D gene. Per the germline V gene, CDR1 is LNHDA and CDR2 is SQIVND (reference sequence). V dropped 7 bases and J dropped 3 bases, with 12 bases sitting between them. The CDR3 sequence is 13 residues long. The CDR3 loop reads CASTPKGHYGYTF. The CDR3 nucleotides read TGTGCCAGTACCCCGAAGGGCCACTATGGCTACACCTTC.

The chain has TRBV2 and TRBJ2-7; D tentatively reads TRBD1 or TRBD2 (5 bases each). V lost 5 bases and J lost 3, with 8 bases in between. The CDR3 has 12 amino acids. Germline-derived CDR1 and CDR2 are SNHLY and FYNNEI. CDR3 in amino acids: CASSPGLYEQYF. The DNA for the CDR3 is TGTGCCAGCAGTCCGGGGCTCTACGAGCAGTACTTC.

This clone was seen once. The V and J genes are TRBV18 and TRBJ1-3; possibly TRBD1 for D (5 bases). The germline V gene has CDR1 KGHSH and CDR2 LQKENI. V was clipped by 3 bases and J by 0 bases, with 6 bases between them. The CDR3 covers 14 residues. The CDR3 DNA reads as TGTGCCAGCTCACCTGACAGCTCTGGAAACACCATATATTTT. Protein sequence: CASSPDSSGNTIYF.

This clone showed up just a few times. Here the CDR3 reads CASSQNNYGYTF. Here the CDR3 DNA reads TGCGCCAGCAGCCAAAATAACTATGGCTACACCTTC. The chain uses TRBV4-3 and TRBJ1-2; D not certain. V lost 2 bases and J 1 base, leaving 2 bases between the germline ends. Per germline, CDR1 LGHNA and CDR2 YSLEER. This CDR3 is 12 amino acids long.

The chain joins TRBV14 to TRBJ1-1; unclear D gene. The CDR3 is made up of 12 amino acids. V lost 0 bases, J lost 7 bases, and 6 bases lay in between. Looked up from germline, CDR1 is SGHDN and CDR2 is FVKESK. Here the CDR3 DNA reads TGTGCCAGCAGCCAAGAACACTTTGAAGCTTTCTTT. Translation: CASSQEHFEAFF.

This clone showed up just once. Germline and junction disagree at one end, which may indicate a read error. V and J are TRBV7-7 and TRBJ2-7; TRBD2 might be the D (6 bases). CDR1 is SSHAT, CDR2 FNYEAQ, per germline (reference sequence). The CDR3 has 15 amino acids. The CDR3 region is CASSLASGGNYEQYF. The CDR3 DNA follows: TGTGCTAGCAGCTTAGCTTCCGGGGGAAACTACGAGCAGTACTTC. The variable domain in full, completed from reference TRBV7-7 and TRBJ2-7, reads GAGVSQSPRYKVTKRGQDVTLRCDPISSHATLYWYQQALGQGPEFLTYFNYEAQPDKSGLPSDRFSAERPEGSISTLTIQRTEQRDSAMYRCASSLASGGNYEQYFGPGTRLTVT.

In its sample, this clone was seen a few times. The V and J genes are TRBV2 and TRBJ2-5; weak D call: TRBD2 (5 bases). CDR3 length: 14 residues. V was cut by 10 bases and J by 2 bases, with 17 bases left in between. Germline CDR1 is SNHLY and CDR2 is FYNNEI. CDR3 in amino acids: CATHAMGRQETQYF. Here the CDR3 DNA reads TGTGCCACCCACGCGATGGGGAGACAAGAGACCCAGTACTTC.

This clone was found a few times. This chain links TRBV6-1 with TRBJ1-6; TRBD1 might be the D (6 bases). V was cut by 1 base and J by 6 bases, with 10 bases left in between. The CDR3 length is 15 residues. Germline-derived CDR1 and CDR2 are MNHNS and SASEGT. CDR3 DNA: TGTGCCAGCAGTGAAGGGACAGAGACTAATTCACCCCTCCACTTT. Residues: CASSEGTETNSPLHF.

The V gene is TRBV2, the J gene TRBJ2-7, with TRBD2 identical over 9 bases. The CDR3 totals 16 residues. Trimming at V came to 7 bases and at J to 0 bases, leaving 10 bases not matched to a gene. Germline CDR1 reads SNHLY; CDR2 reads FYNNEI. The CDR3 coding sequence is TGTGCCAGCACCCGGGCGGCGGGGGGGACCTCCTACGAGCAGTACTTC. The encoded protein is CASTRAAGGTSYEQYF.

The gene calls are TRBV6-5 and TRBJ1-1, with 7 nucleotides matching TRBD1. Germline V CDR1 and CDR2: MNHEY, SVGAGI. V dropped 4 bases and J dropped 4; count of bases not matched to a gene: 6. The CDR3 runs 14 residues. CDR3 loop: CASSSTGEITEAFF. In nucleotides, the CDR3 is TGTGCCAGCAGTTCTACAGGGGAGATCACTGAAGCTTTCTTT.

V and J are TRBV5-6 and TRBJ1-2; TRBD1 is a possible D gene (6 bases). The CDR3 loop spans 13 amino acids. Trimming shortened V by 6 bases and J by 3 bases, and 12 bases separated the two germline ends. Per the germline V gene, CDR1 is SGHDT and CDR2 is YYEEEE. CDR3 in DNA: TGTGCCAGCACAAGGGGGAACCACTATGGCTACACCTTC. Translation gives CASTRGNHYGYTF.

The genes are TRBV10-2 and TRBJ2-5; D is unresolved. This CDR3 spans 14 amino acids. Germline values: CDR1 WSHSY, CDR2 SAAADI. V was clipped by 6 bases and J by 1 base, with 12 bases between them. CDR3 DNA: TGCGCCAGCAGACAGCTTGGGCCCCAAGAGACCCAGTACTTC. Protein sequence: CASRQLGPQETQYF.